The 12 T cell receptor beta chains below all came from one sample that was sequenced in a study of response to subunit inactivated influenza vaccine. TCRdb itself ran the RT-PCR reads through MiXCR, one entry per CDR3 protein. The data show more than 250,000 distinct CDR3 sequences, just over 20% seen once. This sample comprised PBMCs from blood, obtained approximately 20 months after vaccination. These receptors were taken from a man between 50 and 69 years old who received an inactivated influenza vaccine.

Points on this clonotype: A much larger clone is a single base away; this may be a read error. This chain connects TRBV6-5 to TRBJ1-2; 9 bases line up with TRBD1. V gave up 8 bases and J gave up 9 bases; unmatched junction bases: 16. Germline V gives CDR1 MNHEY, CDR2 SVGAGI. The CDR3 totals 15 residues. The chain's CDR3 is CASVPGTGLFGCYTF. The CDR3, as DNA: TGTGCCAGCGTTCCCGGGACAGGGCTTTTTGGGTGCTACACCTTC.

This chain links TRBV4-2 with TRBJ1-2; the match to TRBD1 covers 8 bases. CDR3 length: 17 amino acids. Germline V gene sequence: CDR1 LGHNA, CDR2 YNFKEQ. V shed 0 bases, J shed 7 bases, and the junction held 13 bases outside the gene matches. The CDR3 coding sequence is TGTGCCAGCAGCCAAGAGCGAGGTTCCAGGGGGCTTATTGGCTACACCTTC. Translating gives CASSQERGSRGLIGYTF.

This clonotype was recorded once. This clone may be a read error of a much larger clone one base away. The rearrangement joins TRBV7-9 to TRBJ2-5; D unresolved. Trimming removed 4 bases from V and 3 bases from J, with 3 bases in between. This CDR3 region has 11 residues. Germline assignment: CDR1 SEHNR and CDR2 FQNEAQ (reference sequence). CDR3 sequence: CASSSKETQYF. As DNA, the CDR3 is TGTGCCAGCAGCTCCAAAGAGACCCAGTACTTC.

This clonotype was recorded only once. The CDR3 protein is CASSRLRLGELFF. The CDR3 DNA reads as TGTGCCAGCAGCCGCTTACGCCTCGGGGAGCTGTTTTTT. This sequence joins TRBV4-2 and TRBJ2-2; D remains ambiguous. Germline CDR1 reads LGHNA; CDR2 reads YNFKEQ. The CDR3 extends over 13 amino acids. V dropped 4 bases and J dropped 7 bases, with 10 bases sitting between them.

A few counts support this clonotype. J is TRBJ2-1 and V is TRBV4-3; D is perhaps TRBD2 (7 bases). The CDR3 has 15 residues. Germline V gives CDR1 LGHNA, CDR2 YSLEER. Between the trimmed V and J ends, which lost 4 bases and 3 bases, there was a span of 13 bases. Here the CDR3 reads CASSRGGGSYNEQFF. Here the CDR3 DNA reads TGCGCCAGCAGCCGAGGGGGGGGGAGCTACAATGAGCAGTTCTTC.

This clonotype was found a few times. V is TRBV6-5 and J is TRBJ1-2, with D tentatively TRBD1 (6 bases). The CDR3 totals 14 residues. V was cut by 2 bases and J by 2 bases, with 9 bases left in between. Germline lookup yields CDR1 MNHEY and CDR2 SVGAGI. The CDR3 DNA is TGTGCCAGCAGTTACGGGACACTCAACTATGGCTACACCTTC. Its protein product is CASSYGTLNYGYTF.

CDR3 sequence: CASSLNNRKYQETQYF. In DNA form, the CDR3 reads TGTGCCAGCAGCTTAAACAACAGGAAGTACCAAGAGACCCAGTACTTC. The rearrangement uses TRBV7-2 and TRBJ2-5; tentative D call: TRBD1 (5 bases). V was clipped by 2 bases and J by 0 bases, with 13 bases between them. Looked up from germline, CDR1 is SGHTA and CDR2 is FQGNSA. The CDR3 totals 16 residues.

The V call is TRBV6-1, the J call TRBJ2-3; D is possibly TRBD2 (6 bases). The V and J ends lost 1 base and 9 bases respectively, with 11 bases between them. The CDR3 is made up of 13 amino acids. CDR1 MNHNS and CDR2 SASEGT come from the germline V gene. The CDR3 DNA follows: TGTGCCAGCAGTGAAGTAGAGGGAGGCACGCAGTATTTT. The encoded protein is CASSEVEGGTQYF.

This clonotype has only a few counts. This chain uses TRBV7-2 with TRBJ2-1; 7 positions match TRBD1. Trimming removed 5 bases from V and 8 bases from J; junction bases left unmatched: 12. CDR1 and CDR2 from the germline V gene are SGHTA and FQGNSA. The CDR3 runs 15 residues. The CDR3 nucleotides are TGTGCCAGCAGCCCCCGGGACAGCGATACGGATGAGCAGTTCTTC. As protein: CASSPRDSDTDEQFF.

The DNA for the CDR3 is TGTGCCAGCAGTTTGCCCCCGGGACAGGGTTACGAGCAGTACTTC. It is translated as CASSLPPGQGYEQYF. The V call is TRBV12-3 or TRBV12-4, the J call TRBJ2-7; TRBD1 aligns across 9 bases. This CDR3 is 15 amino acids long. The ends lost 3 bases at V and 4 bases at J; junction bases unmatched: 7.

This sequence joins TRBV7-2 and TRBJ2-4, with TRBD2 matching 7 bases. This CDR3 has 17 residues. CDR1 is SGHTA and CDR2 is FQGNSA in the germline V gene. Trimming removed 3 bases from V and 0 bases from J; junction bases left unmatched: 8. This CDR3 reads CASSLSGILLAKNIQYF. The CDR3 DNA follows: TGTGCCAGCAGCTTGAGCGGGATACTACTAGCCAAAAACATTCAGTACTTC.

CDR3 protein: CASSQDPGGINQPQHF. CDR3 nucleotides: TGCGCCAGCAGCCAAGACCCGGGAGGGATTAATCAGCCCCAGCATTTT. The chain links TRBV4-1 to TRBJ1-5, with unresolved D. CDR1 and CDR2 from the germline V gene are MGHRA and YSYEKL. Trimming removed 0 bases from V and 4 bases from J, with 13 bases in between. The CDR3 totals 16 residues.